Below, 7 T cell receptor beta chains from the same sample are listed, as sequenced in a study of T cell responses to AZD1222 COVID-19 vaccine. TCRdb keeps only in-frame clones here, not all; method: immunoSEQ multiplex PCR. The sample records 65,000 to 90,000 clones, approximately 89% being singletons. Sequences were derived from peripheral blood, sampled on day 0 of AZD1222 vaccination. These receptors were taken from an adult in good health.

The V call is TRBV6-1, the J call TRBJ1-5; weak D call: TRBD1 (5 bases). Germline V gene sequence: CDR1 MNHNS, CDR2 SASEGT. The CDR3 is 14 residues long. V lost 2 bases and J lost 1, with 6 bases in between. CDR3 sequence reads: CASSEWGSNQPQHF. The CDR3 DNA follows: TGTGCCAGCAGTGAATGGGGCAGCAATCAGCCCCAGCATTTT.

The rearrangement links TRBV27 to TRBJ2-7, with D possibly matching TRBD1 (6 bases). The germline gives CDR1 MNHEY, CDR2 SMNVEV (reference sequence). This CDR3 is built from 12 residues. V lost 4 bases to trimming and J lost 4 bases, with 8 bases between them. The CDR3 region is CASSYDRYEQYF. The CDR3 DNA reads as TGTGCCAGCAGTTACGACAGGTACGAGCAGTACTTC.

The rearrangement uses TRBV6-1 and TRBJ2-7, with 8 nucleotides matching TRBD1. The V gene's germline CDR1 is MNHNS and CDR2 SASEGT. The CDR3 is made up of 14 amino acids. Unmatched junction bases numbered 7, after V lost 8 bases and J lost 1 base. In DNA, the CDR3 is TGTGCCAGCCAATCGCAGGGGGCTTCCTACGAGCAGTACTTC. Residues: CASQSQGASYEQYF.

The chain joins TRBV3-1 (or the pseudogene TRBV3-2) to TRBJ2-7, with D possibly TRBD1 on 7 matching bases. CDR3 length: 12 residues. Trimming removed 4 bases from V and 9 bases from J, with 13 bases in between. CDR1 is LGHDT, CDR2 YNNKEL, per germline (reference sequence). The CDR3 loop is CASSRRGERQYF. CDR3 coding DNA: TGTGCCAGCAGCCGCAGGGGGGAGCGGCAGTACTTC.

CDR3 in DNA: TGTGCCAGCAGTTACTCGAGTTTCAAGAACACTGAAGCTTTCTTT. Protein sequence: CASSYSSFKNTEAFF. The chain combines TRBV6-5 with TRBJ1-1; D is unresolved. The V end lost 0 bases, the J end lost 1 base, and 9 bases lay between the germline ends. The CDR3 extends over 15 amino acids. Germline V gene lookup returns CDR1 MNHEY and CDR2 SVGAGI.

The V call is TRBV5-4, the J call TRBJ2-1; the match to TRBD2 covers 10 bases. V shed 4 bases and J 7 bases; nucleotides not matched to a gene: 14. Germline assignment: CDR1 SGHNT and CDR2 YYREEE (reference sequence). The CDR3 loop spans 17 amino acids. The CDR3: CASSPRTLAGAGNEQFF. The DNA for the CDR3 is TGTGCCAGCAGCCCGAGAACCCTAGCGGGGGCAGGTAATGAGCAGTTCTTC.

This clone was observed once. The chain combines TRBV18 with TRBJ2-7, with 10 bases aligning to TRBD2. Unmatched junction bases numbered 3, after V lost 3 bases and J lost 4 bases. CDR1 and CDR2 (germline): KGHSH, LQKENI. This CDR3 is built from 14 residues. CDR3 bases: TGTGCCAGCTCACCCGGGACTAGCGCGTACGAGCAGTACTTC. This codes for CASSPGTSAYEQYF.